Listed here are 25 T cell receptor beta chains from one sample, sequenced in a study of cytomegalovirus exposure and HLA in healthy donors. The PCR employed 60 Vbeta primers together with 13 Jbeta primers. Here immunoSEQ multiplex PCR was the method, and the copy in TCRdb shows in-frame clones only, minus some. The repertoire has 75,000 to 100,000 clones, around three quarters of them found once; the top ten carry around 17%. Sequenced input: PBMCs. These receptors all come from a man aged 60-69 years in good health and CMV-seropositive.

The V gene is TRBV27, the J gene TRBJ2-3; 7 positions match TRBD1. CDR3 length: 16 residues. Germline CDR1 and CDR2: MNHEY and SMNVEV (reference sequence). V shed 1 base and J 4 bases; nucleotides not matched to a gene: 8. CDR3 in DNA: TGTGCCAGCAGTTTATTGGCAGGGGGTTCTTCAGATACGCAGTATTTT. This encodes CASSLLAGGSSDTQYF.

This chain links TRBV15 with TRBJ1-2, with a weak D call TRBD1 (5 bases). V was trimmed by 1 base and J by 4 bases, leaving 19 bases between them. Per the germline V gene, CDR1 is LNHNV and CDR2 is YYDKDF (reference sequence). This CDR3 spans 17 amino acids. The CDR3 sequence is CATSRGAGVGGSYGYTF. In nucleotides, the CDR3 is TGTGCCACCAGCAGAGGAGCCGGGGTCGGGGGGAGCTATGGCTACACCTTC.

The chain links TRBV4-1 to TRBJ2-2; D possibly corresponds to TRBD1 (6 bases). This CDR3 has 18 amino acids. The germline V and J ends were trimmed by 4 bases and 6 bases, with 24 bases remaining between them. Germline values: CDR1 MGHRA, CDR2 YSYEKL. The CDR3, as DNA: TGCGCCAGCAGCCTGGCCTTAACCGGGACAATTCCGTCCGGGGAGCTGTTTTTT. Translated, it gives CASSLALTGTIPSGELFF.

This clone has just one count. The chain couples TRBV27 to TRBJ1-1; D is uncertain. V was pared by 6 bases and J by 1 base, with 9 bases between. CDR1 and CDR2 (germline): MNHEY, SMNVEV (reference sequence). The CDR3 sequence is 13 residues long. CDR3 sequence reads: CASRRQTNTEAFF. CDR3 nucleotide sequence: TGTGCCAGCAGGAGACAAACGAACACTGAAGCTTTCTTT.

J is TRBJ2-5 and V is TRBV5-4, with D tentatively TRBD2 (5 bases). Per germline, CDR1 SGHNT and CDR2 YYREEE (reference sequence). The CDR3 has 15 residues. The V and J ends lost 4 bases and 7 bases respectively, with 20 bases between them. CDR3 loop: CASSLPGLEPVTQYF. The CDR3 DNA reads as TGTGCCAGCAGCCTCCCCGGACTTGAGCCGGTGACCCAGTACTTC.

J is TRBJ1-5 and V is TRBV7-8; the match to TRBD1 covers 8 bases. CDR1 is SGHVS, CDR2 FQNEAQ, per germline. The CDR3 is made up of 15 amino acids. V shed 3 bases and J 9 bases; nucleotides not matched to a gene: 10. The chain's CDR3 is CASSFQGAGDRPQHF. For the CDR3, the DNA is TGTGCCAGCAGCTTCCAGGGGGCAGGGGATCGGCCCCAGCATTTT.

The CDR3 here is CASSPPASGWYQETQYF. The CDR3 DNA reads as TGTGCCAGCTCACCACCCGCTAGCGGATGGTACCAAGAGACCCAGTACTTC. The rearrangement links TRBV18 to TRBJ2-5, with TRBD2 matching over 7 bases. The CDR3 runs to 17 residues. Per the germline V gene, CDR1 is KGHSH and CDR2 is LQKENI. V was pared by 0 bases and J by 0 bases, with 7 bases of the junction left unmatched. The full variable domain, completed using reference TRBV18 and TRBJ2-5, is NAGVMQNPRHLVRRRGQEARLRCSPMKGHSHVYWYRQLPEEGLKFMVYLQKENIIDESGMPKERFSAEFPKEGPSILRIQQVVRGDSAAYFCASSPPASGWYQETQYFGPGTRLLVL.

CDR3 sequence: CASSRTGTGKNIQYF. In DNA, the CDR3 is TGCGCCAGCAGCCGCACCGGGACAGGGAAAAACATTCAGTACTTC. This sequence joins TRBV5-1 and TRBJ2-4, with 9 nucleotides matching TRBD1. V lost 4 bases to trimming and J lost 4 bases; unmatched junction nucleotides: 6. The CDR3 has 15 amino acids. Germline CDR1 SGHRS, CDR2 YFSETQ.

The rearrangement joins TRBV7-5 to TRBJ1-1; the listed D gene, TRBD1, was not tested against the DNA. TRBV7-5 represents a pseudogene. The CDR3 runs to 13 residues. The CDR3 DNA is TGTGCCAGAAGTACGAACAGGGGCACTGAAGCTTTCTTT. Translation: CARSTNRGTEAFF.

V gene TRBV14 combines with J gene TRBJ1-1; D is uncertain. Looked up from germline, CDR1 is SGHDN and CDR2 is FVKESK. The CDR3 loop spans 16 amino acids. The V end was cut by 0 bases, the J end by 0 bases, with 11 bases between. CDR3 region: CASSQDSFPMNTEAFF. CDR3 bases: TGTGCCAGCAGCCAAGATAGTTTTCCGATGAACACTGAAGCTTTCTTT.

This sequence joins TRBV2 and TRBJ2-7; 7 bases are shared with TRBD2. J gave up 6 bases and V 4 bases, and 6 bases lay outside the gene matches. Germline V gives CDR1 SNHLY, CDR2 FYNNEI. The CDR3 is 13 amino acids. As DNA, the CDR3 is TGTGCCAGCAGTGTACTCAGGGAGGGCGAGCAGTACTTC. Its protein product is CASSVLREGEQYF.

The J gene is TRBJ1-2, the V gene TRBV6-5, with TRBD1 identical over 7 bases. The CDR3 contains 15 residues. With V trimmed by 3 bases and J by 3 bases, 7 bases remained unmatched. Germline V gives CDR1 MNHEY, CDR2 SVGAGI. CDR3 loop: CASSYSEGADYGYTF. In nucleotides, the CDR3 is TGTGCCAGCAGTTATAGCGAGGGGGCGGACTATGGCTACACCTTC.

The chain recombines TRBV7-6 with TRBJ2-3, with 8 bases matching TRBD2. The CDR3 totals 16 residues. V was clipped by 1 base and J by 1 base; unmatched bases: 4. Germline V lookup: CDR1 SGHVS, CDR2 FNYEAQ. The CDR3 spells CASSLEGRGGTDTQYF. The CDR3 DNA sequence: TGTGCCAGCAGCTTAGAAGGGCGGGGGGGCACAGATACGCAGTATTTT.

The count of this clone is one. The V call is TRBV27, the J call TRBJ2-5; 8 bases match TRBD1. Germline trimming cut 3 bases from V and 5 bases from J; bases unmatched to any gene: 8. Germline-derived CDR1 and CDR2 are MNHEY and SMNVEV (reference sequence). The CDR3 is 15 residues long. In DNA, the CDR3 is TGTGCCAGCAGTTTGTCAGGGGGCGCGTGGGAGACCCAGTACTTC. It translates to CASSLSGGAWETQYF.

V and J are TRBV2 and TRBJ2-2; TRBD1 matches 9 bases. The germline gives CDR1 SNHLY, CDR2 FYNNEI. The ends lost 7 bases at V and 2 bases at J; junction bases unmatched: 14. This CDR3 spans 18 amino acids. CDR3 loop: CASNSQARGQGNTGELFF. The CDR3 bases are TGTGCCAGCAATTCCCAAGCCCGGGGACAGGGAAACACCGGGGAGCTGTTTTTT.

This rearrangement joins TRBV9 to TRBJ1-1; 12 bases align to TRBD1. The CDR3 runs to 17 residues. Germline trimming cut 4 bases from V and 4 bases from J; bases unmatched to any gene: 11. Per germline, CDR1 SGDLS and CDR2 YYNGEE. The CDR3: CASSRTGTGGMSTEAFF. The CDR3, as DNA: TGTGCCAGCAGCCGGACCGGGACAGGGGGCATGAGCACTGAAGCTTTCTTT.

The chain links TRBV28 to TRBJ2-5, with 9 bases lining up with TRBD2. The CDR3 runs 13 residues. The ends lost 5 bases at V and 5 bases at J; junction bases unmatched: 3. Germline values: CDR1 MDHEN, CDR2 SYDVKM. The CDR3 loop reads CASSLSGGETQYF. In DNA form, the CDR3 reads TGTGCCAGCAGTCTCAGCGGGGGGGAGACCCAGTACTTC.

The chain links TRBV5-1 to TRBJ2-3, with 9 bases identical to TRBD1. CDR1 SGHRS and CDR2 YFSETQ come from the germline V gene. This CDR3 has 15 amino acids. The V and J ends lost 5 bases and 6 bases, in that order; junction bases with no gene match: 10. The CDR3 reads CASRAGTGLRDTQYF. The CDR3 DNA follows: TGCGCCAGCAGGGCCGGGACAGGGCTGCGGGATACGCAGTATTTT.

The chain carries TRBV5-4 and TRBJ1-2; 8 bases line up with TRBD1. CDR3 length equals 15 residues. Germline assignment: CDR1 SGHNT and CDR2 YYREEE (reference sequence). Losses at the gene ends were 0 bases for V and 7 bases for J; bases not matched to a gene: 8. Here the CDR3 reads CASSLEGSGGLGYTF. The CDR3 region has the DNA TGTGCCAGCAGCTTGGAAGGGTCAGGGGGCCTTGGCTACACCTTC. The variable domain in full, with the rest retrieved from reference TRBV5-4 and TRBJ1-2, is ETGVTQSPTHLIKTRGQQVTLRCSSQSGHNTVSWYQQALGQGPQFIFQYYREEENGRGNFPPRFSGLQFPNYSSELNVNALELDDSALYLCASSLEGSGGLGYTFGSGTRLTVV.

This clone showed up just a few times. The V call is TRBV7-6, the J call TRBJ2-6; 9 bases match TRBD1. Unmatched junction bases numbered 6, after V lost 2 bases and J lost 4 bases. This CDR3 is built from 17 residues. From germline, CDR1 is SGHVS and CDR2 FNYEAQ. CDR3 DNA sequence: TGTGCCAGCAGCTTACAAGACAGGGGGTCCGGGGCCAACGTCCTGACTTTC. Encoded protein: CASSLQDRGSGANVLTF.

This chain links TRBV10-2 with TRBJ2-3; perhaps TRBD1 as D (6 bases). Germline CDR1 is WSHSY and CDR2 is SAAADI. The CDR3 has 14 amino acids. Trimming removed 2 bases at V and 2 bases at J, with 8 bases between. The CDR3 protein is CASSEAGATDTQYF. In nucleotides, the CDR3 is TGCGCCAGCAGTGAGGCAGGGGCCACAGATACGCAGTATTTT.

A word on this clone: The junction shows a germline mismatch at one end, possibly a read error. Other DNA sequences from this sample encode an identical CDR3 as well. The chain carries TRBV19 and TRBJ2-7; 9 nucleotides match TRBD1. Germline-derived CDR1 and CDR2 are LNHDA and SQIVND (reference sequence). The CDR3 is 16 amino acids. CDR3 in amino acids: CASSTTGGRIPYEQYF. DNA for the CDR3: TGTGCCAGTAGTACCACAGGGGGCCGAATTCCCTACGAACAGTACTTC.

J is TRBJ2-1 and V is TRBV4-3, with D possibly TRBD1 on 6 matching bases. The length of the CDR3 is 14 residues. Looked up from germline, CDR1 is LGHNA and CDR2 is YSLEER. The V and J ends lost 4 bases and 7 bases respectively, with 14 bases between them. CDR3 sequence reads: CASSRRSTGNEQFF. CDR3 in DNA: TGCGCCAGCAGCCGGAGATCCACAGGGAATGAGCAGTTCTTC.

The rearrangement uses TRBV7-3 and TRBJ2-1; D is perhaps TRBD2 (6 bases). The CDR3 has 13 amino acids. CDR1 SGHTA and CDR2 FQGTGA come from the germline V gene. V was shortened by 3 bases and J by 9 bases, with 12 bases between the two germline ends. CDR3 DNA: TGTGCCAGCAGCTTCACGGGACTCGGTGAGCAGTTCTTC. Protein: CASSFTGLGEQFF.

The chain carries TRBV27 and TRBJ2-5; 8 nucleotides agree with TRBD1. The CDR3 runs 13 residues. CDR1 and CDR2 (germline): MNHEY, SMNVEV (reference sequence). V lost 5 bases, J lost 7 bases, and 6 bases stayed unmatched. The CDR3 nucleotides are TGTGCCAGCAGTGTTGGACAGGGCGGGACCCAGTACTTC. It yields the protein CASSVGQGGTQYF.